A single sample is the source of the 21 T cell receptor beta chains below, sequenced in a study of shared T cell receptors in the human thymus. Repertoires were generated with immunoSEQ multiplex PCR, while TCRdb's copy carries only in-frame clones and drops some. The repertoire holds approximately 730,000 clones, with 80% to 90% as singletons. In addition, the sample was reused for a study of human thymus T cells.

Input material: thymocytes. These receptors all stem from a girl under three years old with a congenital heart defect.

The sample holds one count of this clone. The rearrangement uses TRBV7-2 and TRBJ2-3; tentative D call: TRBD2 (7 bases). The CDR3 sequence is 19 residues long. Trimming removed 3 bases from V and 1 base from J, with 23 bases in between. The germline V gene has CDR1 SGHTA and CDR2 FQGNSA. CDR3 nucleotide sequence: TGTGCCAGCAGCTTGACTAGTGAGGGGGGGGGTGCGGGCACAGATACGCAGTATTTT. Its protein product is CASSLTSEGGGAGTDTQYF.

This clone was counted only a few times. The J gene is TRBJ2-2, the V gene TRBV28, with TRBD1 identical over 10 bases. Trimming at V came to 2 bases and at J to 3 bases, leaving 9 bases not matched to a gene. The CDR3 contains 18 residues. Germline-derived CDR1 and CDR2 are MDHEN and SYDVKM. This chain's CDR3 is CASSLVGGGTGDTGELFF. The DNA for the CDR3 is TGTGCCAGCAGTTTAGTTGGGGGGGGGACAGGGGACACCGGGGAGCTGTTTTTT.

V usage is TRBV27 and J usage is TRBJ2-2, with D tentatively TRBD1 (5 bases). Germline V gene data show CDR1 as MNHEY and CDR2 as SMNVEV (reference sequence). The CDR3 has 16 residues. The V and J ends lost 2 bases and 5 bases respectively, with 15 bases between them. CDR3 coding DNA: TGTGCCAGCAGTTTACGAGGAAAGGGGTTAACCGGGGAGCTGTTTTTT. This translates into CASSLRGKGLTGELFF.

This chain connects TRBV7-2 to TRBJ2-7; 11 nucleotides align to TRBD2. CDR3 length equals 14 residues. After removal of 5 bases from V and 3 bases from J, the junction contained 3 bases not matched to a gene. The germline V gene has CDR1 SGHTA and CDR2 FQGNSA. CDR3 protein: CASSRLAGNYEQYF. As DNA, the CDR3 is TGTGCCAGCAGCCGACTAGCGGGAAACTACGAGCAGTACTTC.

In DNA, the CDR3 is TGTGCCAGCAGCTTACGGCGGTTGAACACTGAAGCTTTCTTT. Encoded protein: CASSLRRLNTEAFF. The V and J genes are TRBV7-9 and TRBJ1-1, with unresolved D. The germline V gene has CDR1 SEHNR and CDR2 FQNEAQ (reference sequence). Trimming removed 2 bases at V and 0 bases at J, with 7 bases between. The CDR3 extends over 14 amino acids.

The V and J genes are TRBV15 and TRBJ2-7, with D uncertain. This CDR3 has 12 residues. Germline V gene sequence: CDR1 LNHNV, CDR2 YYDKDF (reference sequence). V was trimmed by 2 bases and J by 4 bases, leaving 6 bases between them. In DNA form, the CDR3 reads TGTGCCACCAGCAGACAGGATTACGAGCAGTACTTC. Residues: CATSRQDYEQYF.

The chain employs TRBV7-2 and TRBJ2-7; 7 nucleotides align to TRBD1. J gave up 3 bases and V 5 bases, and 19 bases lay outside the gene matches. Germline CDR1 and CDR2: SGHTA and FQGNSA. This CDR3 contains 18 residues. Here the CDR3 reads CASSPPRDSTKNNYEQYF. The CDR3 coding sequence is TGTGCCAGCAGCCCCCCCCGGGACAGCACAAAAAATAACTACGAGCAGTACTTC.

The genes are TRBV7-9 and TRBJ2-2; 7 bases line up with TRBD2. Germline CDR1 SEHNR, CDR2 FQNEAQ (reference sequence). The CDR3 is 14 amino acids. The junction had 8 bases not matched to a gene; V was cut back by 8 bases and J by 5 bases. CDR3 nucleotides: TGTGCCAGCCCCCACGCCGGGGGGACCGGGGAGCTGTTTTTT. It specifies CASPHAGGTGELFF.

V is TRBV6-6 and J is TRBJ1-5; 7 nucleotides align to TRBD1. CDR1 is MNHNY and CDR2 is SVGAGI in the germline V gene (reference sequence). V was clipped by 5 bases and J by 2 bases; unmatched bases: 6. The CDR3 covers 15 residues. The CDR3 loop is CASSPRDRGNQPQHF. CDR3 bases: TGTGCCAGCAGTCCCAGGGACAGAGGCAATCAGCCCCAGCATTTT.

This CDR3 reads CASSLVGGLRTDTQYF. CDR3 sequence (DNA): TGCGCCAGCAGCTTGGTCGGCGGGCTTCGTACAGATACGCAGTATTTT. This chain connects TRBV5-1 to TRBJ2-3, with a tentative D call TRBD2 (5 bases). There are 16 residues in the CDR3. Trimming removed 0 bases at V and 3 bases at J, with 14 bases between. The germline CDR1 and CDR2 sequences are SGHRS and YFSETQ. Filled out from reference TRBV5-1 and TRBJ2-3, the complete variable domain reads KAGVTQTPRYLIKTRGQQVTLSCSPISGHRSVSWYQQTPGQGLQFLFEYFSETQRNKGNFPGRFSGRQFSNSRSEMNVSTLELGDSALYLCASSLVGGLRTDTQYFGPGTRLTVL.

The CDR3 protein is CASSFGDRGHGYTF. CDR3 bases: TGTGCCAGCAGCTTTGGGGACAGGGGGCATGGCTACACCTTC. V and J are TRBV7-2 and TRBJ1-2; TRBD1 matches 12 bases. CDR1 is SGHTA, CDR2 FQGNSA, per germline. CDR3 length: 14 residues. V gave up 3 bases and J gave up 6 bases; unmatched junction bases: 2.

The table lists this clone with a few counts. The DNA for the CDR3 is TGTGCCAGCAGACCTACAGGGGAGGATGGCTACACCTTC. This sequence encodes CASRPTGEDGYTF. The chain recombines TRBV6-5 with TRBJ1-2, with 7 bases lining up with TRBD1. CDR1 is MNHEY and CDR2 is SVGAGI in the germline V gene. CDR3 length equals 13 residues. Unmatched junction bases numbered 7, after V lost 6 bases and J lost 6 bases.

The chain couples TRBV5-6 to TRBJ1-4; possible D gene TRBD1, 6 bases. The CDR3 contains 19 residues. Trimming shortened V by 1 base and J by 0 bases, and 19 bases separated the two germline ends. Germline CDR1 reads SGHDT; CDR2 reads YYEEEE. CDR3 protein: CASSLRIGQMNATNEKLFF. In DNA form, the CDR3 reads TGTGCCAGCAGCTTGAGGATTGGACAGATGAATGCAACTAATGAAAAACTGTTTTTT.

The chain employs TRBV2 and TRBJ1-1; TRBD1 matches at 8 bases. The CDR3 has 13 residues. Trimming cost V 8 bases and J 3 bases; bases outside gene matches: 5. In germline, CDR1 is SNHLY, CDR2 FYNNEI. The CDR3 loop is CASRNRGDTEAFF. CDR3 sequence (DNA): TGTGCCAGCCGCAACAGGGGGGACACTGAAGCTTTCTTT.

The chain has TRBV12-5 and TRBJ2-3; 8 bases are shared with TRBD2. The CDR3 covers 14 residues. With V trimmed by 7 bases and J by 5 bases, 8 bases remained unmatched. Germline loops: CDR1 LGHNT, CDR2 FRNRAP. CDR3 coding DNA: TGTGCTAGTGCTCCGGGGGGGCCTCGAGATACGCAGTATTTT. As protein: CASAPGGPRDTQYF.

This clone was detected once. V is TRBV7-8 and J is TRBJ1-4, with 11 bases lining up with TRBD1. The CDR3 is 17 residues long. J lost 2 bases, V lost 5 bases, and 7 bases had no gene match. Germline CDR1 and CDR2: SGHVS and FQNEAQ. The CDR3 DNA is TGTGCCAGCAGCCCTGGACAGGGGGCGCATACTAATGAAAAACTGTTTTTT. Its translation is CASSPGQGAHTNEKLFF.

The V and J genes are TRBV5-5 and TRBJ2-7; 7 bases agree with TRBD1. Germline-derived CDR1 and CDR2 are SGHKS and YYEKEE (reference sequence). The CDR3 runs 15 residues. V gave up 0 bases and J gave up 3 bases; unmatched junction bases: 6. DNA for the CDR3: TGTGCCAGCAGCTTGGCGGGACAGAGTCTCTACGAGCAGTACTTC. It is translated as CASSLAGQSLYEQYF.

The V call is TRBV7-4, the J call TRBJ1-1; D possibly corresponds to TRBD1 (5 bases). From germline, CDR1 is SGHVT and CDR2 SQSDAQ. The CDR3 length is 15 residues. Trimming removed 1 base at V and 5 bases at J, with 14 bases between. The CDR3 DNA sequence: TGTGCCAGCAGCTTAGTTCACAGGAGCAGGACTGAAGCTTTCTTT. It translates to CASSLVHRSRTEAFF.

This rearrangement joins TRBV9 to TRBJ1-2, with no clear D. The germline gives CDR1 SGDLS, CDR2 YYNGEE. Deletions cut 4 bases from V and 0 bases from J, with 13 bases between. The CDR3 length is 15 residues. The CDR3 loop reads CASSSRTVSNYGYTF. CDR3 nucleotides: TGTGCCAGCAGCTCTCGGACTGTTTCTAACTATGGCTACACCTTC.

This chain joins TRBV6-6 and TRBJ1-5, with D possibly TRBD1 on 5 matching bases. This CDR3 region has 15 residues. V was clipped by 4 bases and J by 6 bases, with 16 bases between them. CDR1 MNHNY and CDR2 SVGAGI come from the germline V gene (reference sequence). In DNA form, the CDR3 reads TGTGCCAGCAGTTCCTGGGGGGGGGTAGGTCAGCCCCAGCATTTT. This translates into CASSSWGGVGQPQHF.

The chain is built from TRBV5-4 and TRBJ2-1; D possibly corresponds to TRBD1 (5 bases). Germline assignment: CDR1 SGHNT and CDR2 YYREEE (reference sequence). The CDR3 runs 17 residues. Trimming shortened V by 1 base and J by 4 bases, and 18 bases separated the two germline ends. This CDR3 is CASSLLTARRPYNEQFF. CDR3 nucleotide sequence: TGTGCCAGCAGCTTGCTGACAGCAAGACGCCCATACAATGAGCAGTTCTTC. The full variable domain, completed using reference TRBV5-4 and TRBJ2-1, is ETGVTQSPTHLIKTRGQQVTLRCSSQSGHNTVSWYQQALGQGPQFIFQYYREEENGRGNFPPRFSGLQFPNYSSELNVNALELDDSALYLCASSLLTARRPYNEQFFGPGTRLTVL.